The clone carrying this T cell receptor (beta chain) came up many times. What it binds is unknown. Primers used in a second PCR of roughly 6 to 11 cycles were a sample-barcoded 5' primer and a J-beta primer mix. Each cDNA molecule was tagged by a template-switch adaptor that had 12 random nucleotides. TCRdb reprocessed the 5' RACE reads via MiXCR and lists one record per CDR3 protein. The sample includes about 680,000 distinct CDR3 sequences, approximately 50% of them seen just once. These data belong to a study of blood T cells in healthy people across ages. Points from the study as a whole: Fewer expanded clones and more diversity marked long-lived versus aged donors.

This CDR3 comprises 15 residues. J lost 4 bases, V lost 5 bases, and 7 bases had no gene match. Germline assignment: CDR1 SGHRS and CDR2 YFSETQ. Isolating PBMCs gave at least 6 million of these cells per sample. The source is a woman aged 55-69 years in good health. The genes are TRBV5-1 and TRBJ2-3; 10 bases are shared with TRBD2. Material for sequencing was blood. DNA for the CDR3: TGCGCCAGCAGATCCCTAGCGGGAGCGGCAGATACGCAGTATTTT. It specifies CASRSLAGAADTQYF.